Each of the 17 T cell receptor beta chains below was sequenced from the same sample in a study of T cells after yellow fever vaccination. Each CDR3 protein gets one entry after TCRdb re-called the 5' RACE reads with MiXCR. The sample carries about 580,000 distinct CDR3 sequences, less than 20% recorded once. This specimen consisted of PBMCs, obtained 5 days after the first yellow fever vaccination. The receptors were gathered from a man between 18 and 29 years old who received the YFV17D yellow fever vaccine.

There are many counts of this clonotype. The chain uses TRBV7-2 and TRBJ2-7, with D hard to call. Trimming pared 1 base from V and 0 bases from J, leaving 10 bases between. The length of the CDR3 is 15 residues. From germline, CDR1 is SGHTA and CDR2 FQGNSA. The chain's CDR3 is CASSLGATGSYEQYF. CDR3 nucleotide sequence: TGTGCCAGCAGCTTAGGCGCGACTGGCTCCTACGAGCAGTACTTC.

The CDR3 nucleotides read TGTGCCAGCAGTTCGAAGGCCGCAGATACGCAGTATTTT. It is translated as CASSSKAADTQYF. This chain connects TRBV7-2 to TRBJ2-3; D remains unclear. The germline V gene has CDR1 SGHTA and CDR2 FQGNSA. This CDR3 has 13 amino acids. The V end lost 6 bases, the J end lost 4 bases, and 11 bases lay between the germline ends. The full variable domain, completed using reference TRBV7-2 and TRBJ2-3, is GAGVSQSPSNKVTEKGKDVELRCDPISGHTALYWYRQSLGQGLEFLIYFQGNSAPDKSGLPSDRFSAERTGGSVSTLTIQRTQQEDSAVYLCASSSKAADTQYFGPGTRLTVL.

This clonotype was recorded many times. The gene calls are TRBV12-3 or TRBV12-4 and TRBJ1-6, with a possible D match to TRBD1 (6 bases). CDR3 length: 15 residues. The V gene lost 4 bases and the J gene lost 0 bases, with 7 bases spanning the gap. CDR3 amino acids: CASSSRGSYNSPLHF. The CDR3 DNA is TGTGCCAGCAGTTCCAGGGGCTCCTATAATTCACCCCTCCACTTT.

This clonotype was seen at least ten times. The chain joins TRBV5-1 to TRBJ2-3; D is undetermined. The V gene lost 0 bases and the J gene lost 0 bases, with 8 bases spanning the gap. Germline V CDR1 and CDR2: SGHRS, YFSETQ. This CDR3 comprises 15 residues. CDR3 region: CASSLAVVSTDTQYF. In nucleotides, the CDR3 is TGCGCCAGCAGCTTGGCCGTGGTCAGCACAGATACGCAGTATTTT.

This clonotype has only a few counts. The chain has TRBV6-2 or TRBV6-3 and TRBJ2-7; D is uncertain. V shed 7 bases and J shed 1 base, with 11 bases lying between them. The germline CDR1 and CDR2 sequences are MNHEY and SVGEGT. CDR3 size: 13 residues. In nucleotides, the CDR3 is TGTGCCAGCAAAACAGCGAGTTCCTACGAGCAGTACGTC. Its protein is CASKTASSYEQYV.

This clonotype was seen a handful of times. The V gene is TRBV5-1, the J gene TRBJ1-4; D call uncertain. Trimming removed 0 bases from V and 10 bases from J, with 10 bases in between. Per germline, CDR1 SGHRS and CDR2 YFSETQ. This CDR3 comprises 13 residues. The CDR3 loop reads CASSLGAVGKLFF. As DNA, the CDR3 is TGCGCCAGCAGCTTGGGAGCCGTGGGAAAACTGTTTTTT.

This clonotype appeared a few times. The chain employs TRBV15 and TRBJ2-1; a weak D match, TRBD2 (5 bases). CDR3 length equals 13 residues. V lost 0 bases to trimming and J lost 9 bases, with 9 bases between them. CDR1 LNHNV and CDR2 YYDKDF come from the germline V gene (reference sequence). As DNA, the CDR3 is TGTGCCACCAGCAGAGATGAGGGCCCTGAGCAGTTCTTC. The encoded protein is CATSRDEGPEQFF. Full variable domain (rest looked up from reference TRBV15 and TRBJ2-1): DAMVIQNPRYQVTQFGKPVTLSCSQTLNHNVMYWYQQKSSQAPKLLFHYYDKDFNNEADTPDNFQSRRPNTSFCFLDIRSPGLGDTAMYLCATSRDEGPEQFFGPGTRLTVL.

This clonotype was found a few times. The chain couples TRBV20-1 to TRBJ2-3; maybe TRBD2 (6 bases). This CDR3 is 14 amino acids long. Germline assignment: CDR1 DFQATT and CDR2 SNEGSKA (reference sequence). Trimming removed 0 bases from V and 6 bases from J, with 13 bases in between. Here the CDR3 DNA reads TGCAGTGCTAGAGATCAACAGGCGGGGGATACGCAGTATTTT. Translating gives CSARDQQAGDTQYF.

This clonotype appeared once. V is TRBV20-1 and J is TRBJ1-4; D is undetermined. V lost 5 bases and J lost 8, with 15 bases in between. CDR3 length: 13 residues. From germline, CDR1 is DFQATT and CDR2 SNEGSKA (reference sequence). CDR3 protein: CSAAQEIGEKLFF. In DNA form, the CDR3 reads TGCAGTGCTGCTCAGGAAATCGGGGAAAAACTGTTTTTT.

The chain has TRBV12-3 or TRBV12-4 and TRBJ1-1; tentative D call: TRBD1 (5 bases). The CDR3 is made up of 16 amino acids. Trimming removed 2 bases at V and 3 bases at J, with 16 bases between. In DNA form, the CDR3 reads TGTGCCAGCAGTTTAAGTGTCTGGGGCGCAGACACTGAAGCTTTCTTT. It specifies CASSLSVWGADTEAFF.

This clonotype was observed a few times. The CDR3 region has the DNA TGTGCCAGTCGCTCTAGCGGGGCCAATGAGCAGTTCTTC. It encodes CASRSSGANEQFF. This chain links TRBV6-1 with TRBJ2-1; TRBD2 agrees at 9 bases. This CDR3 contains 13 residues. Germline V gene lookup returns CDR1 MNHNS and CDR2 SASEGT. Unmatched junction bases numbered 6, after V lost 9 bases and J lost 6 bases.

A few counts support this clonotype. The V and J genes are TRBV4-3 and TRBJ1-2; D uncertain. The CDR3 covers 14 residues. V was pared by 0 bases and J by 7 bases, with 12 bases between. CDR1 is LGHNA, CDR2 YSLEER, per germline. The CDR3 spells CASSQEGSGSGYTF. In DNA form, the CDR3 reads TGCGCCAGCAGCCAAGAAGGGTCAGGTTCTGGCTACACCTTC.

The CDR3 DNA reads as TGTGCCAGCAGCTTCCGATCCGGGAATTCACCCCTCCACTTT. This codes for CASSFRSGNSPLHF. V gene TRBV7-2 combines with J gene TRBJ1-6; D uncertain. Trimming cost V 3 bases and J 7 bases, with 10 bases left between them. Germline CDR1 SGHTA, CDR2 FQGNSA. CDR3 length: 14 residues.

The genes are TRBV20-1 and TRBJ2-7; D perhaps matches TRBD2 (5 bases). The CDR3 runs to 11 residues. Germline V lookup: CDR1 DFQATT, CDR2 SNEGSKA (reference sequence). The V end lost 3 bases, the J end lost 6 bases, and 9 bases lay between the germline ends. The CDR3 region has the DNA TGCAGTGCTAGCCCGGGGTCCGAGCAGTACGTC. The encoded protein is CSASPGSEQYV.

The J gene is TRBJ2-7, the V gene TRBV6-5, with TRBD1 matching 9 bases. The CDR3 extends over 15 amino acids. Per germline, CDR1 MNHEY and CDR2 SVGAGI. Unmatched junction bases numbered 8, after V lost 4 bases and J lost 4 bases. CDR3 sequence: CASSLGTGYFYEQYF. The CDR3 region has the DNA TGTGCCAGCAGTTTAGGGACAGGGTACTTTTACGAGCAGTACTTC.

This clonotype was detected a few times. This chain joins TRBV10-3 and TRBJ2-2; the D call may be TRBD1 or TRBD2 (5 bases each). V lost 11 bases and J 9 bases, leaving 16 bases between the germline ends. CDR1 and CDR2 from the germline V gene are ENHRY and SYGVKD. This CDR3 contains 12 residues. The DNA for the CDR3 is TGTGCCCCGTGGGACGGTATGCGGGAGCTGTTTTTT. It translates to CAPWDGMRELFF.

The chain recombines TRBV6-1 with TRBJ1-1, with D perhaps TRBD1 (6 bases). CDR3 length: 14 residues. V lost 7 bases and J 9 bases, leaving 21 bases between the germline ends. Germline CDR1 is MNHNS and CDR2 is SASEGT. For the CDR3, the DNA is TGTGCCAGCATCTACGGAGGGGGAACACAGAAAGCTTTCTTT. It translates to CASIYGGGTQKAFF.